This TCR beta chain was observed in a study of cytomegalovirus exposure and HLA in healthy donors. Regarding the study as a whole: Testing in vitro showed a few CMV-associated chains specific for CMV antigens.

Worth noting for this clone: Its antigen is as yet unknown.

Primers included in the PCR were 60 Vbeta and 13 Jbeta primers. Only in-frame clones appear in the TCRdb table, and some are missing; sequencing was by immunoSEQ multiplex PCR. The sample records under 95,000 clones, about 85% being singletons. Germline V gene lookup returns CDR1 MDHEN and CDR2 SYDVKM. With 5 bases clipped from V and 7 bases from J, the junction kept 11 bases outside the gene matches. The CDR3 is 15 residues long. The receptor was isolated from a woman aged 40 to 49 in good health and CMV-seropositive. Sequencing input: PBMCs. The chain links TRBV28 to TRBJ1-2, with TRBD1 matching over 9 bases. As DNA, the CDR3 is TGTGCCAGCAGTCTCCCTACAGGGGGCATATCTGGCTACACCTTC. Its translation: CASSLPTGGISGYTF.